The clone carrying this T cell receptor beta chain was seen only a few times. V was pared by 3 bases and J by 6 bases, with 12 bases between. The CDR3 is made up of 15 amino acids. The germline gives CDR1 SGHTA, CDR2 FQGNSA. TCRdb re-derived calls from the RT-PCR reads in MiXCR, one entry per CDR3 protein. The sample carries around 700,000 distinct CDR3 sequences, 12% to 15% recorded once. The chain has TRBV7-2 and TRBJ1-6, with D perhaps matching TRBD1 (5 bases). Sequenced sample: memory CD4+ T cells from blood. The receptor comes from a female donor in good health, serving as a healthy control. As DNA, the CDR3 is TGTGCCAGCAGCTTTGGGGCGGGGTCTAATTCACCCCTCCACTTT. Its translation is CASSFGAGSNSPLHF. Full variable domain (remainder filled in from reference TRBV7-2 and TRBJ1-6): GAGVSQSPSNKVTEKGKDVELRCDPISGHTALYWYRQSLGQGLEFLIYFQGNSAPDKSGLPSDRFSAERTGGSVSTLTIQRTQQEDSAVYLCASSFGAGSNSPLHFGNGTRLTVT.